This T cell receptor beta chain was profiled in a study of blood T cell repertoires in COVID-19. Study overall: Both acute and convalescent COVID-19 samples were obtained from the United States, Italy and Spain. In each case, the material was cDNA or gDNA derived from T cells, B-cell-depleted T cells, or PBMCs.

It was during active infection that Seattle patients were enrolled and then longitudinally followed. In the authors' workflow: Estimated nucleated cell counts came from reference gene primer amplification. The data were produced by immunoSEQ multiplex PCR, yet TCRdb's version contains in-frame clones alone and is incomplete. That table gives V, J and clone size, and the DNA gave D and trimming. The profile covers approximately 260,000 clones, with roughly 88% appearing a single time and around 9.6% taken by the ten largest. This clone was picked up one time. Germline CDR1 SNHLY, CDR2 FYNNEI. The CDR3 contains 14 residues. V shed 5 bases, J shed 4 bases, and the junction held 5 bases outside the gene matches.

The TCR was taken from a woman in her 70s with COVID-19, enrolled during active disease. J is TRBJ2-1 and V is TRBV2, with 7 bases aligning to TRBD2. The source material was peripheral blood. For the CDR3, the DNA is TGTGCCAGCAGTCGACTAGCAGGGTACAATGAGCAGTTCTTC. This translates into CASSRLAGYNEQFF. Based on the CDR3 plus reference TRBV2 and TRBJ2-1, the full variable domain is EPEVTQTPSHQVTQMGQEVILRCVPISNHLYFYWYRQILGQKVEFLVSFYNNEISEKSEIFDDQFSVERPDGSNFTLKIRSTKLEDSAMYFCASSRLAGYNEQFFGPGTRLTVL.